This is a list of T cell receptor beta chains from one sample in a study of CD8 T cells in ankylosing spondylitis. TCRdb analysed the 5' RACE reads with MiXCR anew, one entry per CDR3 protein. Here the sample spans around 250,000 distinct CDR3 sequences, roughly 10% being singletons. Sequences were obtained from blood, either unsorted or a sorted T cell fraction (not recorded which). Receptors were obtained from a male donor with ankylosing spondylitis or in good health (not recorded which). Both conserved end residues are part of each CDR3. Fields, in order: D gene, J gene, V gene, CDR3 protein. The D gene is left open where the match is weak.

-	TRBJ2-1	TRBV2	CASNTGGPYNEQFF
-	TRBJ1-1	TRBV10-3	CAIRREAFF
TRBD2	TRBJ2-5	TRBV12-3/TRBV12-4	CASSEAGQGTQYF
TRBD2	TRBJ2-1	TRBV3-1	CASSQGAGGGYNEQFF
TRBD1	TRBJ2-7	TRBV27	CASSRTWDRFYEQYF
TRBD1	TRBJ1-2	TRBV29-1	CSVPDREGNGYTF
-	TRBJ2-3	TRBV9	CASSATGHVTDTQYF
TRBD1	TRBJ2-5	TRBV9	CASGETGRETQYF
TRBD2	TRBJ2-3	TRBV15	CATSSALGLAKSTDTQYF
-	TRBJ2-6	TRBV5-5	CASSPVAVNSGANVLTF
-	TRBJ2-5	TRBV5-8	CASSSGGTAQETQYF
-	TRBJ2-2	TRBV7-9	CASSLSGIGTGELFF
-	TRBJ2-1	TRBV20-1	CSAQGWVIRDNEQFF
TRBD1	TRBJ2-7	TRBV5-1	CASSLGLGQGFEQYF
TRBD1	TRBJ2-2	TRBV11-2	CASSLGDRAGGELFF
-	TRBJ2-1	TRBV4-1	CASSQGVVSSYNEQFF
TRBD1	TRBJ2-7	TRBV28	CASSPPTDRRLGEQYF
-	TRBJ1-1	TRBV20-1	CSVDSPNTEAFF
-	TRBJ1-2	TRBV20-1	CSASRLGSLTSYTF
-	TRBJ1-2	TRBV12-3/TRBV12-4	CASSRRESIPGFVAF
TRBD1	TRBJ2-7	TRBV12-3/TRBV12-4	CASSLIQGDSYEQYF
TRBD2	TRBJ2-7	TRBV29-1	CSVDRSGTSYEQYF
TRBD2	TRBJ2-5	TRBV10-3	CAIRGGRSQETQYF
-	TRBJ2-3	TRBV28	CASSPNARADTQYF
TRBD1	TRBJ1-2	TRBV5-1	CASSYGTANYGYTF
-	TRBJ1-5	TRBV20-1	CSAKKTGHQPQHF
TRBD1	TRBJ1-2	TRBV20-1	CSVRQGNYGYTF
-	TRBJ2-7	TRBV6-5	CASSYSWPSYEQYF